The clone carrying this T cell receptor (beta chain) was recorded many times. The CDR3 extends 3 residues past the end of the read, so its final part is completed from the germline J gene. V was pared by 3 bases and J by 0 bases, with 4 bases between. The CDR3 contains 12 residues. CDR1 and CDR2 (germline): SGHRS, YFSETQ. Here immunoSEQ multiplex PCR was the method, and the copy in TCRdb shows in-frame clones only, minus some. The sample shows tens of thousands of clones, none of them appearing just once. This record comes from a study of T cell clonality in common variable immunodeficiency. The sequence came from a person between 18 and 70 years old in good health. V is TRBV5-1 and J is TRBJ2-7; no firm D call. Sequenced: peripheral blood mononuclear cells. CDR3 sequence reads: CASSSHSYEQYF. Partial CDR3 DNA: TGCGCCAGCAGCTCCCACTCCTACGAG.